Listed below are T cell receptor beta chains from one sample, sequenced in a study of Ad26.COV2.S vaccination and SARS-CoV-2 variants. Clones were read by immunoSEQ multiplex PCR, and TCRdb kept only the in-frame ones, dropping some. The sample has about 260,000 clones, about 83% seen once. The material was peripheral blood, obtained in a trial of Ad26.COV2.S vaccine versus placebo. The receptor set was obtained from a person aged 18-60 years who received the Ad26.COV2.S COVID-19 vaccine or a placebo. Both conserved end residues are part of each CDR3. Each record gives: V gene, clone size, J gene, D gene, CDR3 DNA, CDR3 protein. D genes are given only for firm matches. Expanded clones get a size class; other rows say once, few or many, or leave the size out.

TRBV29-1	-	TRBJ1-1	-	TGCAGCGTTGAAAGGGATAACAGGGTGGGCACTGAAGCTTTCTTT	CSVERDNRVGTEAFF
TRBV6-2/TRBV6-3	-	TRBJ1-2	-	TGTGCCAGCAACCCCGACGGTGGTGGCTACACCTTC	CASNPDGGGYTF
TRBV6-4	-	TRBJ2-7	TRBD1	TGTGCCAGCAGTGACTCCCCCGGGACAGGGCTCCACGAGCAGTACTTC	CASSDSPGTGLHEQYF
TRBV11-2	-	TRBJ1-1	TRBD1	TGTGCCAGCAGCCGGAAAACAGGGGTTGCGGACACTGAAGCTTTCTTT	CASSRKTGVADTEAFF
TRBV4-1	-	TRBJ2-7	TRBD2	TGCGCCAGCAGTCGGACTAGTTCCTACGAGCAGTACTTC	CASSRTSSYEQYF
TRBV30	-	TRBJ1-1	-	TGTGCCTGGAGTGTGACCACAGTTGAAGCTTTCTTT	CAWSVTTVEAFF
TRBV4-1	-	TRBJ2-1	-	TGCGCCAGCAGCCAGGGGGGGCGGGGGCGCACAACCTACAATGAGCAGTTCTTC	CASSQGGRGRTTYNEQFF
TRBV19	-	TRBJ2-3	-	TGTGCCAGTAGTATAGGAGGCAAGTGGTTCACAGATACGCAGTATTTT	CASSIGGKWFTDTQYF
TRBV7-3	-	TRBJ1-2	TRBD1	TGTGCCAGCAGCCAACAAGTGACAGGGAACTATGGCTACACCTTC	CASSQQVTGNYGYTF
TRBV5-6	-	TRBJ2-4	TRBD2	TGTGCCAGCAGCTTGGTGGGACTAGCGGCAGCCAAAAACATTCAGTACTTC	CASSLVGLAAAKNIQYF
TRBV4-1	few	TRBJ1-5	TRBD1	TGCGCCAGCAGCCCCCTGGGACAGGGCAATCAGCCCCAGCATTTT	CASSPLGQGNQPQHF
TRBV4-3	-	TRBJ1-4	-	TGCGCCAGCAGCCAAGGACCCTCATATAATGAAAAACTGTTTTTT	CASSQGPSYNEKLFF
TRBV6-2/TRBV6-3	-	TRBJ1-1	-	TGTGCCAGCAGTTACCAGGAGAACACTGAAGCTTTCTTT	CASSYQENTEAFF
TRBV14	-	TRBJ2-2	TRBD1	TGTGCCAGCAGCCAAAGGGGGCATGATTTCACCGGGGAGCTGTTTTTT	CASSQRGHDFTGELFF
TRBV13	-	TRBJ2-7	-	TGTGCCAGCAGCTTAGGCCTTGAGGGGACCTCCTACGAGCAGTACTTC	CASSLGLEGTSYEQYF
TRBV11-2	many	TRBJ1-6	-	TGTGCCAGCAGCTCCGGACAGTTTTATTCACCCCTCCACTTT	CASSSGQFYSPLHF
TRBV10-3	-	TRBJ2-3	TRBD2	TGTGCCATCCGGCTAGCGGGACAAACAGATACGCAGTATTTT	CAIRLAGQTDTQYF
TRBV6-2/TRBV6-3	-	TRBJ1-1	-	TGTGCCAGCAGTTCCCCGGGGTGGAACACTGAAGCTTTCTTT	CASSSPGWNTEAFF
TRBV9	-	TRBJ2-2	TRBD2	TGTGCCAGCAGCGAATCCCCGGGGACTAGTAATACCGGGGAGCTGTTTTTT	CASSESPGTSNTGELFF
TRBV29-1	-	TRBJ2-5	TRBD1	TGCAGCGTTTCGGTAACCGGGACAGGGGGATCAGAGACCCAGTACTTC	CSVSVTGTGGSETQYF
TRBV7-2	-	TRBJ1-2	-	TGTGCCAGCAGCTTGAGCAATGGCTACACCTTC	CASSLSNGYTF
TRBV5-1	-	TRBJ1-4	TRBD1	TGCGCCAGCAGCTTGGCATGGACAGGGTCGGGTGAAAAACTGTTTTTT	CASSLAWTGSGEKLFF
TRBV3-1/TRBV3-2	-	TRBJ2-2	-	TGTGCCAGCAGCCAATTGGCACTGAACACCGGGGAGCTGTTTTTT	CASSQLALNTGELFF
TRBV4-2	-	TRBJ2-5	-	TGTGCCAGCAGCCAAGAGGCAGGTCCCCCACAAGAGACCCAGTACTTC	CASSQEAGPPQETQYF
TRBV5-1	-	TRBJ2-7	-	TGCGCCAGCAGCTTGGAGGCAGGGAGCTCCTACGAGCAGTACTTC	CASSLEAGSSYEQYF
TRBV7-2	-	TRBJ2-3	-	TGTGCCAGCAGCTTAGACAACACAGATACGCAGTATTTT	CASSLDNTDTQYF
TRBV5-1	few	TRBJ2-3	TRBD2	TGCGCCAGCAGCCTATATGGACTAGCGGGATCCCCCGCGGGGGGAACGCAGTATTTT	CASSLYGLAGSPAGGTQYF
TRBV10-3	-	TRBJ1-2	-	TGTGCCATCAGTGATTCTCAGGGGTCGTGGGGCTACACCTTC	CAISDSQGSWGYTF
TRBV3-1/TRBV3-2	-	TRBJ1-1	-	TGTGCCAGCAGCCAAGACCCTAGGGGGGGCACTGAAGCTTTCTTT	CASSQDPRGGTEAFF
TRBV19	-	TRBJ2-5	-	TGTGCCAGTAGTATAGGCAGGGGTGAGACCCAGTACTTC	CASSIGRGETQYF
TRBV5-1	once	TRBJ1-2	-	TGCGCCAGCAGCCCGGGCGCTAACTATGGCTACACCTTC	CASSPGANYGYTF
TRBV7-8	-	TRBJ2-5	TRBD2	TGTGCCAGCAGCTTATACGGACTAGCGGGGGGGCAGGAGACCCAGTACTTC	CASSLYGLAGGQETQYF
TRBV28	-	TRBJ2-3	TRBD2	TGTGCCAGCAGTCGATTCTTCTCCAGCGGGGGGGCAAATACGCAGTATTTT	CASSRFFSSGGANTQYF
TRBV9	few	TRBJ2-2	-	TGTGCCAGCAGCGTAAATGTAGGGGGGACCGGGGAGCTGTTTTTT	CASSVNVGGTGELFF
TRBV9	once	TRBJ1-2	TRBD1	TGTGCCAGCAGCGTAACCCCTCAGGGGGGCGGAGGCTATGGCTACACCTTC	CASSVTPQGGGGYGYTF
TRBV4-1	-	TRBJ1-2	-	TGCGCCAGCAGCCAAAAGCAGGGCTCTGGCTACACCTTC	CASSQKQGSGYTF
TRBV5-6	-	TRBJ2-1	TRBD2	TGTGCCAGCTCCGAAGAGGTAGCGGGGGACAATGAGCAGTTCTTC	CASSEEVAGDNEQFF
TRBV27	-	TRBJ2-3	-	TGTGCAACGGAGAAGGGGGTCCATAGCACAGATACGCAGTATTTT	CATEKGVHSTDTQYF
TRBV4-3	few	TRBJ1-1	-	TGCGCCAGCAGCCAAGGGAAGAACAGGAAGAACACTGAAGCTTTCTTT	CASSQGKNRKNTEAFF
TRBV23-1	-	TRBJ2-1	-	TGCGCCAGCAGTCCTCGTCCAAGGTACCATGAGCAGTTCTTC	CASSPRPRYHEQFF
TRBV19	-	TRBJ1-6	TRBD1	TGTGCCAGTACCATCCAGGGGGCCTATAATTCACCCCTCCACTTT	CASTIQGAYNSPLHF
TRBV6-5	-	TRBJ1-5	-	TGTGCCAGCAGTCCGAATAGCAATCAGCCCCAGCATTTT	CASSPNSNQPQHF
TRBV7-8	-	TRBJ1-5	-	TGTGCCAGCAGCCTCAGACATAATAGCAATCAGCCCCAGCATTTT	CASSLRHNSNQPQHF
TRBV7-3	-	TRBJ2-1	-	TGTGCCAGCAGCTCTGGGGGGGCTAGCTCCTACAATGAGCAGTTCTTC	CASSSGGASSYNEQFF
TRBV9	-	TRBJ2-1	TRBD2	TGTGCCAGCAGCGCAACTAGCGGGGGTAGGAATGAGCAGTTCTTC	CASSATSGGRNEQFF
TRBV7-3	-	TRBJ1-1	-	TGTGCCAGCAGCATTGACAGCAACACTGAAGCTTTCTTT	CASSIDSNTEAFF